This T cell receptor beta chain was captured by sequencing in a study of T cells in Graves' hyperthyroidism and ophthalmopathy. Overall study: Prior to any treatment, at the point of initial diagnosis, peripheral blood was collected. Findings and limits, study-wide: Most thyroid clonotypes expanded above 0.001 appeared in blood too.

About this clonotype itself: Its target is unknown.

It was around 10 ml of fresh peripheral blood that supplied the PBMCs. Germline CDR1 is MNHNS and CDR2 is SASEGT. The CDR3 runs 11 residues. V was shortened by 7 bases and J by 14 bases, with 12 bases between the two germline ends. Amplification of TCR beta CDR3 regions was performed using RNA transcripts as template. The HTBI primer set served for first-round RT-PCR of the TCR CDR3. A single record per CDR3 protein comes from TCRdb applying MiXCR to the multiplex PCR reads. The table shows around 97,000 distinct CDR3 sequences, with approximately 50% occurring only once. The rearrangement joins TRBV6-1 to TRBJ1-6; the D gene is possibly TRBD1 (6 bases). The sequenced sample was blood. The TCR sequence derives from a man aged 35-49 years with Graves' hyperthyroidism. Written as DNA, the CDR3 is TGTGCCAGCAAAGAAGGACAGACCCTCCACTTT. Protein: CASKEGQTLHF.